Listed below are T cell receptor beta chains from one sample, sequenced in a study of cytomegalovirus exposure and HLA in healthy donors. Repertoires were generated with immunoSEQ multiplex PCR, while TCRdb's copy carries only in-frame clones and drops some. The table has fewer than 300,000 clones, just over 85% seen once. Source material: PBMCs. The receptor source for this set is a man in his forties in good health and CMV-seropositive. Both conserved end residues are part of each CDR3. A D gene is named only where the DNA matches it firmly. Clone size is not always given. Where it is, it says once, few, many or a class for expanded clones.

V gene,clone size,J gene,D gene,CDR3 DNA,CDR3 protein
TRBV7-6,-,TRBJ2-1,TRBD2,TGTGCCAGCAGCTCGGGACTAGCGGGAGAAGGTGAGCAGTTCTTC,CASSSGLAGEGEQFF
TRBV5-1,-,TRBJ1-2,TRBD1,TGCGCCAGCAGCCAGGGACAGGGGGATGGCTACACCTTC,CASSQGQGDGYTF
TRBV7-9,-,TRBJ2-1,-,TGTGCCAGCAGCCCCCTTCGGGACAATGAGCAGTTCTTC,CASSPLRDNEQFF
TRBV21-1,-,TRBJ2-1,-,TGTGCCAGCAGCAAAGTCCCCCAGGGCTGCTCCTACAATGAGCAGTTCTTC,CASSKVPQGCSYNEQFF
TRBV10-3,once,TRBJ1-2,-,TGTGCCATCAGCCGCACCGACAGGACCCTCAATGGCTACACCTTC,CAISRTDRTLNGYTF
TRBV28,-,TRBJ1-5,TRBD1,TGTGCCAGCAGTTTAATAAGGCAGGGGGCAAGACAGCCCCAGCATTTT,CASSLIRQGARQPQHF
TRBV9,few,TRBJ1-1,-,TGTGCCAGCAGCCCGACACCGAACACTGAAGCTTTCTTT,CASSPTPNTEAFF
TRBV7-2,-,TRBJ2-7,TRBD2,TGTGCCAGCAGCCTGTGGACTAGCGGGAGTCTCCACGAGCAGTACTTC,CASSLWTSGSLHEQYF
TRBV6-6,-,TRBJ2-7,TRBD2,TGTGCCAGCAGTTACTCAGGGACTAGCTACGAGCAGTACTTC,CASSYSGTSYEQYF
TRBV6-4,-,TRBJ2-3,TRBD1,TGTGCCAGCAGCTACCAGGGGGCCACAGATACGCAGTATTTT,CASSYQGATDTQYF
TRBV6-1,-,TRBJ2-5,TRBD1,TGTGCCAGCAGTTGGACAGGGGGCGCGGAGACCCAGTACTTC,CASSWTGGAETQYF
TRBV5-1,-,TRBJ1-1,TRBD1,TGCGCCAGCAGCTCCGGGACAGGGGCTTTGAACACTGAAGCTTTCTTT,CASSSGTGALNTEAFF
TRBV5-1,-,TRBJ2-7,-,TGCGCCAGCAGCCCAGGGTGGGGCGAGCAGTACTTC,CASSPGWGEQYF
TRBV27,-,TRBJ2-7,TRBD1,TGTGCCAGCAGGGCTGACAGGGGACCTACCTACGAGCAGTACTTC,CASRADRGPTYEQYF
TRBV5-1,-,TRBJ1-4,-,TGCGCCAGCAGGACAGCCCCTACAAATGAAAAACTGTTTTTT,CASRTAPTNEKLFF
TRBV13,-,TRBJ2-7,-,TGTGCCAGCAGCTACGGGGACTGGGACGAGCAGTACTTC,CASSYGDWDEQYF
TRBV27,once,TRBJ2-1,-,TGTGCCAGCAGAGGGGACTCCTACAATGAGCAGTTCTTC,CASRGDSYNEQFF
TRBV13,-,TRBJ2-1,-,TGTGCCAGCAGCCCAGGTCGATACAATGAGCAGTTCTTC,CASSPGRYNEQFF
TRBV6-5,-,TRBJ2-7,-,TGTGCCAGCAGTTACTACAGGGAGGGTTACGAGCAGTACTTC,CASSYYREGYEQYF
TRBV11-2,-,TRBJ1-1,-,TGTGCCAGCAGCTACGACATGTCCGAAGCTTTCTTT,CASSYDMSEAFF
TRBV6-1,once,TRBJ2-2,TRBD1,TGTGCCAGCAGCCCCGGACAGGGCCGTACCGGGGAGCTGTTTTTT,CASSPGQGRTGELFF
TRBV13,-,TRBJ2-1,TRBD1,TGTGCCAGCAGCCTCGACAGGGGCAATGAGCAGTTCTTC,CASSLDRGNEQFF
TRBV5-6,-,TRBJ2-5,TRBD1,TGTGCCAGCAGCCGAGGGACAGGGGGCAGCCAAGAGACCCAGTACTTC,CASSRGTGGSQETQYF
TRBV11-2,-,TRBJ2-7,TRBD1,TGTGCCAGCAGACCCGGACCGTTCGCACAGGGGGCATTTAACGAGCAGTACTTC,CASRPGPFAQGAFNEQYF
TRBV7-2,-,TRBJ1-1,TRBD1,TGTGCCAGCAGCTTATATGGGACAGCGAACACTGAAGCTTTCTTT,CASSLYGTANTEAFF
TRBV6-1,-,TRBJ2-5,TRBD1,TGTGCCAGCAGTCTGGGACAGCTAGGCGCGGAGACCCAGTACTTC,CASSLGQLGAETQYF
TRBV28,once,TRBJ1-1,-,TGTGCCAGTACCCCTGGGGCCCCTAACACTGAAGCTTTCTTT,CASTPGAPNTEAFF
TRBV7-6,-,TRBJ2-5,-,TGTGCCAGCAGCTCCTACAGGGAAGAGACCCAGTACTTC,CASSSYREETQYF
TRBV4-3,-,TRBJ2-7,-,TGCGCCAGCAGCCAAGAAGCGGCCCCTCCCCTTTACGAGCAGTACTTC,CASSQEAAPPLYEQYF
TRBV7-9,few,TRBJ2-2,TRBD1,TGTGCCAGCAGCTTCGGGACAGCGAACACCGGGGAGCTGTTTTTT,CASSFGTANTGELFF
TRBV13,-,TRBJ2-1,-,TGTGCCAGCAGCGCCACCGAGGAGAGCTCCTACAATGAGCAGTTCTTC,CASSATEESSYNEQFF
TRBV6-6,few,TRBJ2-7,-,TGTGCCAGCAGTCCACGGGACACTTCGCAGTACTTC,CASSPRDTSQYF
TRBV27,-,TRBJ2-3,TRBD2,TGTGCCAGCAGTTTAATGGGTAGCGGGACTGGCACAGATACGCAGTATTTT,CASSLMGSGTGTDTQYF
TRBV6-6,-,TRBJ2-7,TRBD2,TGTGCCAGCAGAACTAGCGGGTTCTACGAGCAGTACTTC,CASRTSGFYEQYF
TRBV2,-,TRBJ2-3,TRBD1,TGTGCCAGCATAGGGGGCTGGTACGGGAGCACAGATACGCAGTATTTT,CASIGGWYGSTDTQYF
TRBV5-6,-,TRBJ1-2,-,TGTGCCAGCAGCTTTCCCAAGACGGGTACCTATGGCTACACCTTC,CASSFPKTGTYGYTF
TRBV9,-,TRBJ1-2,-,TGTGCCAGCAGCTCCTACATGGCGGGGTTGCGTGGCTACACCTTC,CASSSYMAGLRGYTF
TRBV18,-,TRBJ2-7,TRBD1,TGTGCCAGCTCACGGGACAGGTCTACCTACGAGCAGTACTTC,CASSRDRSTYEQYF
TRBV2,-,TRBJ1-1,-,TGTGCCAGCTCACACAGCATGAACACTGAAGCTTTCTTT,CASSHSMNTEAFF
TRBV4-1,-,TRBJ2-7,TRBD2,TGCGCCAGCAGCCCAACTAGCGGGGGACCCTACGAGCAGTACTTC,CASSPTSGGPYEQYF
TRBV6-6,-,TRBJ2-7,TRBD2,TGTGCCAGCAGGCCCGGGACTAGCGGTTCCTACGAGCAGTACTTC,CASRPGTSGSYEQYF
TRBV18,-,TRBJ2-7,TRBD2,TGTGCCAGCTCCCGGGATAGCGGGCGCCCCTACGAGCAGTACTTC,CASSRDSGRPYEQYF
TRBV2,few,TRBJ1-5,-,TGTGCCAGCAGTGCAGAGGTTGGAAATCAGCCCCAGCATTTT,CASSAEVGNQPQHF
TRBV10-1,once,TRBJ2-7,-,TGCGCCAGCGTAGCTTGGGAGGCTGACGAGCAGTACTTC,CASVAWEADEQYF
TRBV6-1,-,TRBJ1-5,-,TGTGCCAGCAGTGAAATAAGGGGTGGTAATCAGCCCCAGCATTTT,CASSEIRGGNQPQHF